This T cell receptor beta chain was retrieved from a study of CD8 T cell repertoires and HIV-1 epitope variants. Trimming cost V 2 bases and J 3 bases, with 8 bases left between them. Germline values: CDR1 SGHAT, CDR2 FQNNGV. The CDR3 contains 13 residues. The repertoire was sequenced with immunoSEQ multiplex PCR; TCRdb's copy has only in-frame clones and lacks some. The table shows about 7,000 clones, with about 70% occurring only once. This clone was seen a few times. Its target is unknown. The receptor comes from a male donor with HIV. Sequenced material: cultured CD8+ T cells derived from PBMCs. The rearrangement links TRBV11-2 to TRBJ2-7; D might be TRBD1 (6 bases). CDR3 amino acids: CASSLQQGYEQYF. The CDR3 region has the DNA TGTGCCAGCAGCTTACAACAGGGCTACGAGCAGTACTTC.